These 5 T cell receptor beta chains came from one sample sequenced in a study of blood T cell repertoires in COVID-19. TCRdb keeps only in-frame clones here, not all; method: immunoSEQ multiplex PCR. The repertoire holds some 250,000 clones, with around four fifths as singletons. What was sequenced was peripheral blood. These receptors all stem from a man at least 80 years old with acute or convalescent COVID-19.

V gene TRBV6-5 combines with J gene TRBJ2-7, with TRBD2 as a possible D gene (6 bases). The germline V gene has CDR1 MNHEY and CDR2 SVGAGI. The CDR3 runs to 14 residues. V was clipped by 5 bases and J by 9 bases, with 20 bases between them. CDR3 loop: CASSTPWDSFGQYF. CDR3 sequence (DNA): TGTGCCAGCAGTACGCCCTGGGACTCGTTCGGGCAGTACTTC.

The V call is TRBV28, the J call TRBJ2-2; 8 bases fit TRBD2. Trimming removed 5 bases from V and 3 bases from J; junction bases left unmatched: 11. Germline V CDR1 and CDR2: MDHEN, SYDVKM. CDR3 length: 17 amino acids. CDR3 region: CASSLRLAPHHTGELFF. The CDR3 region has the DNA TGTGCCAGCAGTCTCCGACTAGCGCCTCATCACACCGGGGAGCTGTTTTTT.

The chain recombines TRBV3-1 (or the pseudogene TRBV3-2) with TRBJ2-7, with 9 bases aligning to TRBD1. The germline V gene has CDR1 LGHDT and CDR2 YNNKEL (reference sequence). The V gene end was trimmed by 0 bases and the J gene end by 3 bases; junction bases not matched to a gene: 3. CDR3 length equals 15 residues. CDR3: CASSQEVGQGYEQYF. DNA for the CDR3: TGTGCCAGCAGCCAAGAAGTGGGACAGGGCTACGAGCAGTACTTC.

V gene TRBV4-1 combines with J gene TRBJ2-5; no definite D call. Germline values: CDR1 MGHRA, CDR2 YSYEKL. Between the trimmed V and J ends, which lost 4 bases and 0 bases, there was a span of 9 bases. CDR3 length: 14 amino acids. The CDR3 bases are TGCGCCAGCAGCCCCCCACTATACCAAGAGACCCAGTACTTC. Translation: CASSPPLYQETQYF.

The genes are TRBV11-2 and TRBJ2-5, with 9 bases aligning to TRBD2. CDR1 SGHAT and CDR2 FQNNGV come from the germline V gene. The length of the CDR3 is 16 residues. Trimming took 5 bases from V and 1 from J; bases not matched to a gene: 8. CDR3 in DNA: TGTGCCAGCAGCATCGACTCACTAGCGGGCCAAGAGACCCAGTACTTC. It encodes CASSIDSLAGQETQYF.